The 25 T cell receptor beta chains in this list originate from one sample, sequenced in a study of T cell repertoires in cytomegalovirus infection. TCRdb re-called the reads through MiXCR, storing one row per CDR3 protein. The profile shows around 570,000 distinct CDR3 sequences, under 45% of them singletons. These receptors are not linked to any known antigen. The source was cultured PBMCs, collected from culture after CMV antigen stimulation. The receptors come from a human donor in good health (CMV status not recorded). Some clones in this sample may be carry-over from other donors' samples.

The chain has TRBV6-1 and TRBJ2-2, with a possible D match to TRBD1 (6 bases). The CDR3 has 15 amino acids. In germline, CDR1 is MNHNS, CDR2 SASEGT. V lost 3 bases, J lost 4 bases, and 12 bases lay in between. CDR3 sequence reads: CASSEYRARTGELFF. The CDR3 DNA reads TGTGCCAGCAGTGAGTACAGGGCGCGCACCGGGGAGCTGTTTTTT.

This clonotype was detected a few times. V is TRBV7-9 and J is TRBJ1-1; D is undetermined. Between the trimmed V and J ends, which lost 4 bases and 5 bases, there was a span of 11 bases. Germline CDR1 and CDR2: SEHNR and FQNEAQ (reference sequence). CDR3 size: 13 residues. This CDR3 reads CASSSFGQTEAFF. The DNA for the CDR3 is TGTGCCAGCAGCTCCTTTGGGCAGACTGAAGCTTTCTTT. The full variable domain, rest sourced from reference TRBV7-9 and TRBJ1-1, is DTGVSQNPRHKITKRGQNVTFRCDPISEHNRLYWYRQTLGQGPEFLTYFQNEAQLEKSRLLSDRFSAERPKGSFSTLEIQRTEQGDSAMYLCASSSFGQTEAFFGQGTRLTVV.

A few counts support this clonotype. The chain carries TRBV7-2 and TRBJ1-5; tentative D call: TRBD1 (5 bases). This CDR3 has 15 residues. Trimming removed 1 base at V and 7 bases at J, with 14 bases between. In germline, CDR1 is SGHTA, CDR2 FQGNSA. The CDR3 spells CASSLGGVRVQPQHF. The CDR3 DNA reads as TGTGCCAGCAGCTTAGGAGGGGTGCGAGTGCAGCCCCAGCATTTT. Filled out from reference TRBV7-2 and TRBJ1-5, the complete variable domain reads GAGVSQSPSNKVTEKGKDVELRCDPISGHTALYWYRQSLGQGLEFLIYFQGNSAPDKSGLPSDRFSAERTGGSVSTLTIQRTQQEDSAVYLCASSLGGVRVQPQHFGDGTRLSIL.

This chain links TRBV7-2 with TRBJ2-1; no reliable D call. Germline values: CDR1 SGHTA, CDR2 FQGNSA. Trimming removed 3 bases at V and 8 bases at J, with 17 bases between. The CDR3 is 15 residues long. The CDR3 is CASSLFQVSRDEQFF. As DNA, the CDR3 is TGTGCCAGCAGCTTGTTTCAAGTAAGTCGCGATGAGCAGTTCTTC.

This clonotype was seen more than once but under ten times. This rearrangement joins TRBV7-2 to TRBJ2-2; D unresolved. Trimming took 2 bases from V and 6 from J, leaving 7 bases between them. In germline, CDR1 is SGHTA, CDR2 FQGNSA. The CDR3 extends over 13 amino acids. CDR3 loop: CASSLWMAGELFF. Here the CDR3 DNA reads TGTGCCAGCAGCTTATGGATGGCCGGGGAGCTGTTTTTT.

This clonotype was detected a few times. The genes are TRBV11-2 and TRBJ1-3; tentative D call: TRBD1 (5 bases). Per the germline V gene, CDR1 is SGHAT and CDR2 is FQNNGV. The CDR3 covers 15 residues. Trimming removed 6 bases from V and 2 bases from J, with 14 bases in between. CDR3 in amino acids: CASRPSRVAGNTIYF. The CDR3 nucleotides read TGTGCCAGCAGACCTAGCAGGGTCGCTGGAAACACCATATATTTT.

The chain is built from TRBV7-8 and TRBJ1-2, with 7 nucleotides matching TRBD1. This CDR3 spans 16 amino acids. V dropped 4 bases and J dropped 5; count of bases not matched to a gene: 13. Germline CDR1 reads SGHVS; CDR2 reads FQNEAQ. The CDR3 protein is CASSYLYLGTAYGYTF. In DNA form, the CDR3 reads TGTGCCAGCAGCTACCTTTACCTGGGGACAGCATATGGCTACACCTTC.

This clonotype has a handful of counts. The CDR3: CASSNGNPSTDTQYF. The CDR3 DNA sequence: TGTGCCAGCAGCAATGGGAACCCTAGCACAGATACGCAGTATTTT. The rearrangement links TRBV7-9 to TRBJ2-3; D is unresolved. From germline, CDR1 is SEHNR and CDR2 FQNEAQ (reference sequence). The CDR3 consists of 15 residues. Trimming left V 5 bases short and J 0 bases short, with 12 bases between.

The chain combines TRBV5-1 with TRBJ1-2; 7 bases map to TRBD1. The V gene end was trimmed by 5 bases and the J gene end by 3 bases; junction bases not matched to a gene: 4. From germline, CDR1 is SGHRS and CDR2 YFSETQ. CDR3 length: 13 amino acids. CDR3 coding DNA: TGCGCCAGCAGAACCGGGACAGACTATGGCTACACCTTC. Protein: CASRTGTDYGYTF.

The chain employs TRBV28 and TRBJ1-1, with D tentatively TRBD1 (5 bases). The CDR3 spans 15 residues. Germline V CDR1 and CDR2: MDHEN, SYDVKM. V was clipped by 3 bases and J by 2 bases, with 13 bases between them. DNA for the CDR3: TGTGCCAGCAGTTTTCGGGACGGGAGAAACACTGAAGCTTTCTTT. It codes for CASSFRDGRNTEAFF.

The CDR3 bases are TGTGCCAGCAGCTTACTAGCGGGGGGGATAAGCTCCTACAATGAGCAGTTCTTC. Residues: CASSLLAGGISSYNEQFF. The genes are TRBV7-8 and TRBJ2-1, with 12 bases aligning to TRBD2. The junction had 5 bases not matched to a gene; V was cut back by 2 bases and J by 0 bases. CDR1 SGHVS and CDR2 FQNEAQ come from the germline V gene. This CDR3 is built from 18 residues.

This clonotype was counted only a few times. This chain connects TRBV6-5 to TRBJ1-6; possible D gene TRBD1, 5 bases. This CDR3 region has 14 residues. V was shortened by 1 base and J by 7 bases, with 8 bases between the two germline ends. In germline, CDR1 is MNHEY, CDR2 SVGAGI. CDR3 sequence (DNA): TGTGCCAGCAGTTACTTCCCAGGGAATTCACCCCTCCACTTT. This encodes CASSYFPGNSPLHF.

This clonotype has a handful of counts. The chain uses TRBV5-4 and TRBJ1-2; 11 bases are shared with TRBD1. The CDR3 consists of 15 residues. Trimming at V came to 3 bases and at J to 8 bases, leaving 9 bases not matched to a gene. Germline V gives CDR1 SGHNT, CDR2 YYREEE (reference sequence). This chain's CDR3 is CASSSLGQGAEGYTF. The CDR3 DNA follows: TGTGCCAGCAGCTCCCTTGGACAGGGGGCAGAGGGCTACACCTTC.

CDR3 coding DNA: TGTGCCAGCAGCGCACACCAAGGGGGGCCTGGTTCACCCCTCCACTTT. It specifies CASSAHQGGPGSPLHF. The chain links TRBV7-8 to TRBJ1-6, with D possibly matching TRBD1 (6 bases). V lost 5 bases to trimming and J lost 9 bases, with 20 bases between them. The germline CDR1 and CDR2 sequences are SGHVS and FQNEAQ. The CDR3 sequence is 16 residues long. The whole variable domain, filled in from reference TRBV7-8 and TRBJ1-6, reads GAGVSQSPRYKVAKRGQDVALRCDPISGHVSLFWYQQALGQGPEFLTYFQNEAQLDKSGLPSDRFFAERPEGSVSTLKIQRTQQEDSAVYLCASSAHQGGPGSPLHFGNGTRLTVT.

The rearrangement uses TRBV20-1 and TRBJ2-5, with 7 bases identical to TRBD1. The germline CDR1 and CDR2 sequences are DFQATT and SNEGSKA (reference sequence). There are 12 residues in the CDR3. V was clipped by 6 bases and J by 5 bases; unmatched bases: 6. The CDR3 region has the DNA TGCAGTGCCATGACAGGGCCCGAGACCCAGTACTTC. Its translation is CSAMTGPETQYF.

This chain joins TRBV27 and TRBJ2-5, with a tentative D call TRBD1 (5 bases). Trimming removed 7 bases at V and 2 bases at J, with 11 bases between. The germline CDR1 and CDR2 sequences are MNHEY and SMNVEV (reference sequence). This CDR3 region has 13 residues. DNA of the CDR3: TGTGCCAGCAAGACAGTAGTTCAAGAGACCCAGTACTTC. Translation: CASKTVVQETQYF.

This clonotype was found a few times. J is TRBJ1-1 and V is TRBV7-9; D not certain. V lost 5 bases and J 6 bases, leaving 10 bases between the germline ends. The germline CDR1 and CDR2 sequences are SEHNR and FQNEAQ (reference sequence). The CDR3 is 12 amino acids. The CDR3 loop reads CASSGRDPEAFF. The CDR3 DNA reads TGTGCCAGCAGCGGTCGTGATCCTGAAGCTTTCTTT.

In this sample, this clonotype turned up a few times. The rearrangement uses TRBV11-2 and TRBJ1-3; D call uncertain. CDR3 length: 16 amino acids. Germline assignment: CDR1 SGHAT and CDR2 FQNNGV. The V end was cut by 5 bases, the J end by 0 bases, with 14 bases between. CDR3 region: CASSMTGGHSGNTIYF. The CDR3 DNA reads TGTGCCAGCAGCATGACCGGCGGCCACTCTGGAAACACCATATATTTT.

The chain recombines TRBV18 with TRBJ1-4, with D unclear. From germline, CDR1 is KGHSH and CDR2 LQKENI. There are 14 residues in the CDR3. Trimming shortened V by 2 bases and J by 3 bases, and 7 bases separated the two germline ends. In DNA, the CDR3 is TGTGCCAGCTCACCAGCGGCAGCTAATGAAAAACTGTTTTTT. It encodes CASSPAAANEKLFF.

This clonotype came up a few times. J is TRBJ1-5 and V is TRBV6-1; D may be TRBD1 (6 bases). Germline CDR1 MNHNS, CDR2 SASEGT. With 6 bases removed from V and 6 bases from J, the gap between germline ends came to 15 bases. The CDR3 runs to 14 residues. The CDR3 DNA is TGTGCCAGCAGCCCCACAGGGAATCTTCAGCCCCAGCATTTT. Amino acids: CASSPTGNLQPQHF.

This clonotype has just one count. A junction end diverges from the germline sequence, so it may reflect a read error. The chain combines TRBV6-6 with TRBJ1-5; 8 bases are a match to TRBD1. The germline CDR1 and CDR2 sequences are MNHNY and SVGAGI (reference sequence). The CDR3 covers 13 residues. The CDR3 spells CASSYSHRGAPVF. The CDR3 bases are TGTGCCAGCAGTTACTCACACAGGGGGGCTCCGGTTTTT.

In this sample, this clonotype turned up many times. J is TRBJ1-3 and V is TRBV7-2, with 9 bases matching TRBD1. Per germline, CDR1 SGHTA and CDR2 FQGNSA. Germline trimming cut 5 bases from V and 2 bases from J; bases unmatched to any gene: 7. The CDR3 is 16 residues long. CDR3 nucleotides: TGTGCCAGCAGCAAAGGGACAGGGAGGGCTGGAAACACCATATATTTT. Its translation: CASSKGTGRAGNTIYF.

This clonotype has more than one count but fewer than ten. The rearrangement links TRBV6-2 or TRBV6-3 to TRBJ1-5, with TRBD1 as a possible D gene (6 bases). The CDR3 loop spans 16 amino acids. The V gene's germline CDR1 is MNHEY and CDR2 SVGEGT. Trimming removed 2 bases at V and 4 bases at J, with 15 bases between. The CDR3 reads CASSYRLGGANQPQHF. The CDR3 coding sequence is TGTGCCAGCAGTTACCGACTTGGGGGGGCAAATCAGCCCCAGCATTTT.

The table lists this clonotype with a few counts. The J gene is TRBJ2-5, the V gene TRBV12-3 or TRBV12-4; unclear D gene. The CDR3 loop spans 14 amino acids. Trimming removed 5 bases from V and 8 bases from J, with 18 bases in between. The CDR3 loop reads CASSPSASTVTQYF. The CDR3 nucleotides read TGTGCCAGCAGTCCTTCGGCATCAACGGTAACCCAGTACTTC.

This clonotype was seen a few times. This chain uses TRBV6-5 with TRBJ1-2; D gene ambiguous. The V and J ends lost 4 bases and 1 base respectively, with 10 bases between them. Germline CDR1 MNHEY, CDR2 SVGAGI. This CDR3 contains 14 residues. The CDR3 nucleotides read TGTGCCAGCAGTTCATACGAGGGTAACTATGGCTACACCTTC. Protein sequence: CASSSYEGNYGYTF.